Here is one T cell receptor beta chain with its context. Its antigen is not known. The data are from a study of T cell repertoires in cytomegalovirus infection. Overall study context: Peptides in the study included HLA-C-restricted and HLA-B-restricted CMV epitopes. A matching HLA type, together with CMV infection, was signaled by public TCR beta signatures. Notes on the study in general: Dominant in the ex vivo response were TCR beta clonotypes restricted by HLA-C and specific for CMV. Carriers of CMV and the relevant HLA type were discriminated by public TCR beta frequency.

From the reads, TCRdb called clonotypes with MiXCR, one entry per CDR3 protein. The repertoire consists of about 570,000 distinct CDR3 sequences, with approximately 40% occurring once and the leading ten covering more than 40%. Germline CDR1 and CDR2: ENHRY and SYGVKD. There are 15 residues in the CDR3. J gave up 3 bases and V 5 bases, and 6 bases lay outside the gene matches. V is TRBV10-3 and J is TRBJ1-5, with 8 bases that match TRBD1. The specimen was cultured PBMCs, collected from culture after CMV antigen stimulation. This clonotype was obtained from a human donor in good health (CMV status not recorded). Some clones in this sample may be carry-over from other donors' samples. Here the CDR3 DNA reads TGTGCCATCAGTTCGACAGGGGACCCCAATCAGCCCCAGCATTTT. It yields the protein CAISSTGDPNQPQHF.